This entry features one T cell receptor (beta chain) sequence. No antigen is known for it. The data originate from a study of Ad26.COV2.S vaccination and SARS-CoV-2 variants. Turning to the study itself: It was the COV1001 Ad26.COV2.S trial arm that included the donor. Doses of Ad26.COV2.S were injected into muscle once or twice, 56 days apart.

Treatment meaning: roughly 19 received Ad26.COV2.S at low or high dose, single or two shots; roughly five received placebo; per-sample allocation not given. Sample collection was performed on day 63 after the first vaccine or placebo injection. Whole-study findings and limits: Recipients of either vaccine or placebo displayed similar breadth of non-spike TCRs. In TCR breadth and depth analyses, total T cell responses may have been underestimated.

Here immunoSEQ multiplex PCR was the method, and the copy in TCRdb shows in-frame clones only, minus some. The profile shows hundreds of thousands of clones, 80% to 95% of them singletons. Germline CDR1 and CDR2: SGDLS and YYNGEE. The CDR3 length is 18 residues. Trimming cost V 4 bases and J 0 bases; bases outside gene matches: 9. The receptor was isolated from a person aged 18-60 years who received the Ad26.COV2.S COVID-19 vaccine or a placebo. This sequence joins TRBV9 and TRBJ2-2, with TRBD2 matching 10 bases. Sequenced material: peripheral blood, taken in a trial of Ad26.COV2.S vaccine versus placebo. The CDR3 bases are TGTGCCAGCAGCCCGAGGACTAGCGGCTTCGCGAACACCGGGGAGCTGTTTTTT. The encoded protein is CASSPRTSGFANTGELFF.